The source of this TCR beta chain is a study of OX40 agonist ivuxolimab in advanced cancers. Findings and limits, study-wide: Expanded peripheral T cell antigen specificity was not determined.

Repertoires were generated with immunoSEQ multiplex PCR, while TCRdb's copy carries only in-frame clones and drops some. The sample carries about 48,000 clones, roughly 85% recorded once. The germline V gene encodes CDR1 SGHDT and CDR2 YYEEEE. V lost 4 bases to trimming and J lost 7 bases; unmatched junction nucleotides: 7. The CDR3 is 13 amino acids. On this clone: Its antigen is unknown.

Specimen: CD4+ or CD8+ T cells sorted from blood, collected in a trial of the OX40 agonist ivuxolimab. The TCR originated in an adult with an advanced solid tumor such as melanoma, head and neck, liver or kidney cancer. This chain links TRBV5-6 with TRBJ2-7, with 8 bases matching TRBD1. The CDR3, as DNA: TGTGCCAGCAGCGTAGGCAGGGGGCAAGAGCAGTACTTC. This translates into CASSVGRGQEQYF.